These 27 T cell receptor beta chains share one sample of origin, sequenced in a study of regulatory T cells in long-lasting Graves disease. Time point reported: persistent/refractory GD, antithyroid drugs over 5 years with positive TRAb. PBMC RNA was the source of the TCR library. Investigators prepared the TCR beta libraries by applying iRepertoire HTBI primers and Arm-PCR of CDR3 regions. TCRdb re-analysed the multiplex PCR reads in MiXCR, keeping a single row per CDR3 protein. The sample includes about 430,000 distinct CDR3 sequences, roughly 21% of them seen just once. Material: peripheral blood mononuclear cells (PBMCs), obtained when the disease was refractory, from a patient treated with antithyroid drugs. All receptors derive from a female donor with Graves disease.

Worth noting for this clonotype: Given a much more abundant clone one base away, this may be a read error. CDR3 loop: CASSSRTAATEAFF. The CDR3 nucleotides are TGCGCCAGCAGCTCCCGGACGGCAGCCACTGAAGCTTTCTTT. The gene calls are TRBV5-1 and TRBJ1-1; D is ambiguous. The ends were cut back, 3 bases at V and 4 bases at J, with 13 bases in the middle. This CDR3 has 14 residues. Germline assignment: CDR1 SGHRS and CDR2 YFSETQ.

At least ten counts were recorded for this clonotype. The chain joins TRBV7-2 to TRBJ2-7; D is ambiguous. Germline V gene data show CDR1 as SGHTA and CDR2 as FQGNSA. Trimming took off 0 bases at V and 0 bases at J, with 9 bases between the two ends. The CDR3 runs to 15 residues. CDR3 loop: CASSLALTASYEQYF. The DNA of the CDR3 is TGTGCCAGCAGCTTAGCGCTGACTGCCTCCTACGAGCAGTACTTC.

This clonotype was observed many times. V gene TRBV7-2 combines with J gene TRBJ1-4, with unresolved D. CDR1 and CDR2 (germline): SGHTA, FQGNSA. This CDR3 spans 15 amino acids. The V end was cut by 1 base, the J end by 0 bases, with 6 bases between. This chain's CDR3 is CASSLGIATNEKLFF. Written as DNA, the CDR3 is TGTGCCAGCAGCTTAGGGATTGCAACTAATGAAAAACTGTTTTTT.

This clonotype showed up many times. The chain combines TRBV2 with TRBJ1-2; no clear D gene. The CDR3 has 13 residues. Looked up from germline, CDR1 is SNHLY and CDR2 is FYNNEI. The V gene lost 7 bases and the J gene lost 8 bases, with 17 bases spanning the gap. The CDR3 nucleotides are TGTGCCAGCATAACCGGAACAGTTAAGGGCTACACCTTC. Protein product: CASITGTVKGYTF.

This clonotype was picked up many times. The chain joins TRBV5-1 to TRBJ2-2; 7 bases line up with TRBD2. Germline CDR1 reads SGHRS; CDR2 reads YFSETQ. V lost 8 bases, J lost 5 bases, and 12 bases stayed unmatched. The CDR3 is 15 amino acids. The DNA for the CDR3 is TGCGCCAGTGAAGCGGGGAGCGGTGGTACCGGGGAGCTGTTTTTT. Translating gives CASEAGSGGTGELFF. Full variable domain (remainder filled in from reference TRBV5-1 and TRBJ2-2): KAGVTQTPRYLIKTRGQQVTLSCSPISGHRSVSWYQQTPGQGLQFLFEYFSETQRNKGNFPGRFSGRQFSNSRSEMNVSTLELGDSALYLCASEAGSGGTGELFFGEGSRLTVL.

The sample holds a few counts of this clonotype. This sequence joins TRBV27 and TRBJ2-7, with 7 bases lining up with TRBD2. Per the germline V gene, CDR1 is MNHEY and CDR2 is SMNVEV (reference sequence). V lost 2 bases to trimming and J lost 0 bases; unmatched junction nucleotides: 13. The length of the CDR3 is 18 residues. The CDR3 protein is CASSLGGRGTLGSYEQYF. The CDR3 DNA is TGTGCCAGCAGTTTAGGAGGGAGGGGAACCCTAGGCTCCTACGAGCAGTACTTC.

This clonotype was detected a few times. The chain links TRBV28 to TRBJ2-2, with D hard to call. V dropped 2 bases and J dropped 2 bases, with 6 bases sitting between them. The germline V gene encodes CDR1 MDHEN and CDR2 SYDVKM. CDR3 size: 14 residues. CDR3 residues: CASSLIRNTGELFF. The CDR3 DNA is TGTGCCAGCAGTTTAATTCGTAACACCGGGGAGCTGTTTTTT.

This clonotype came up a few times. The J gene is TRBJ1-1, the V gene TRBV6-1; D perhaps matches TRBD1 (6 bases). The germline gives CDR1 MNHNS, CDR2 SASEGT. This CDR3 contains 15 residues. V lost 3 bases and J lost 4, with 15 bases in between. The CDR3 bases are TGTGCCAGCAGTGATCGGTGGGGGGCGAGCACTGAAGCTTTCTTT. Amino acids: CASSDRWGASTEAFF.

As regards this clonotype: Lacking the conserved final phenylalanine or tryptophan, this CDR3 likely reflects a read error. This chain links TRBV5-1 with TRBJ2-7; 7 bases align to TRBD1. The CDR3 is made up of 16 amino acids. Germline V gene sequence: CDR1 SGHRS, CDR2 YFSETQ. The V segment lost 4 bases and the J segment 5 bases; nucleotides outside the gene matches: 15. The CDR3 loop reads CASSRGTAFVGDEQYL. CDR3 bases: TGCGCCAGCAGCCGTGGGACAGCCTTCGTGGGGGACGAGCAGTACCTC.

J is TRBJ2-7 and V is TRBV7-3; perhaps TRBD2 as D (6 bases). Trimming took off 7 bases at V and 7 bases at J, with 23 bases between the two ends. CDR3 length: 15 amino acids. CDR1 SGHTA and CDR2 FQGTGA come from the germline V gene. CDR3 sequence (DNA): TGTGCCAGCAACACTAACCGGGGGACTCCTGGTGAGCAGTACTTC. It specifies CASNTNRGTPGEQYF.

This clonotype has a count of ten or more. The chain uses TRBV20-1 and TRBJ1-1, with 7 bases matching TRBD1. The CDR3 runs 13 residues. The junction had 5 bases not matched to a gene; V was cut back by 6 bases and J by 1 base. Germline assignment: CDR1 DFQATT and CDR2 SNEGSKA (reference sequence). The CDR3 DNA reads as TGCAGTGCAACCCGACAGGGGAACACTGAAGCTTTCTTT. Its protein is CSATRQGNTEAFF.

This clonotype occurred many times. This chain uses TRBV28 with TRBJ1-4; D is ambiguous. V was cut by 2 bases and J by 2 bases, with 9 bases left in between. The CDR3 extends over 15 amino acids. Looked up from germline, CDR1 is MDHEN and CDR2 is SYDVKM. This CDR3 reads CASSLQQFTNEKLFF. The CDR3 DNA follows: TGTGCCAGCAGTTTACAACAGTTCACTAATGAAAAACTGTTTTTT.

This clonotype was counted only a few times. One end of the junction varies from germline; a read error may be responsible. The V gene is TRBV11-1, the J gene TRBJ1-3, with D possibly matching TRBD1 (5 bases). This CDR3 comprises 13 residues. Germline V gene sequence: CDR1 SGHAT, CDR2 FQDESV (reference sequence). CDR3 DNA sequence: TGTGCCAGCAACGGGACGGCCCCTCTGGAAAAGGATTTT. As protein: CASNGTAPLEKDF.

V is TRBV19 and J is TRBJ1-5; TRBD1 is a possible D gene (5 bases). The germline V and J ends were trimmed by 11 bases and 1 base, with 18 bases remaining between them. Germline loops: CDR1 LNHDA, CDR2 SQIVND (reference sequence). This CDR3 comprises 15 residues. CDR3 DNA sequence: TGTGCCGGTCGTGGGGCAGAGTACAGCAATCAGCCCCAGCATTTT. This sequence encodes CAGRGAEYSNQPQHF.

J is TRBJ2-1 and V is TRBV6-2 or TRBV6-3, with D possibly TRBD2 on 6 matching bases. Germline V gene data show CDR1 as MNHEY and CDR2 as SVGEGT. V lost 10 bases to trimming and J lost 7 bases, with 11 bases between them. The CDR3 spans 11 residues. CDR3 bases: TGTGCCACCGGGACTTCTAATGAGCAGTTCTTC. This gives the protein CATGTSNEQFF.

This chain uses TRBV14 with TRBJ2-1, with D perhaps TRBD1 or TRBD2 (6 bases each). Germline-derived CDR1 and CDR2 are SGHDN and FVKESK. V lost 1 base to trimming and J lost 7 bases, with 17 bases between them. The CDR3 runs to 16 residues. CDR3 residues: CASSQVPGRGGNEQFF. DNA for the CDR3: TGTGCCAGCAGCCAAGTCCCCGGGAGAGGGGGAAATGAGCAGTTCTTC.

This sequence joins TRBV7-6 and TRBJ2-5; 12 nucleotides line up with TRBD2. The V and J ends lost 1 base and 3 bases, in that order; junction bases with no gene match: 3. Germline CDR1 reads SGHVS; CDR2 reads FNYEAQ. The CDR3 length is 16 residues. CDR3 loop: CASSLGGLAGKETQYF. In DNA form, the CDR3 reads TGTGCCAGCAGCTTAGGGGGACTAGCGGGTAAAGAGACCCAGTACTTC.

This clonotype was detected only once. The V and J genes are TRBV12-5 and TRBJ2-3; D is undetermined. Trimming left V 1 base short and J 14 bases short, with 10 bases between. There are 11 residues in the CDR3. CDR1 and CDR2 from the germline V gene are LGHNT and FRNRAP. The CDR3 region has the DNA TGTGCTAGTGGTTTGGGAGGACCTTTGTATTTT. It encodes CASGLGGPLYF.

The sample holds one count of this clonotype. This rearrangement joins TRBV30 to TRBJ2-7, with TRBD1 identical over 12 bases. The CDR3 is 14 residues long. After removal of 1 base from V and 6 bases from J, the junction contained 4 bases not matched to a gene. Per the germline V gene, CDR1 is GTSNPN and CDR2 is SVGIG (reference sequence). The CDR3 protein is CAWSAGQGAGEQYF. The CDR3 nucleotides read TGTGCCTGGAGTGCGGGACAGGGGGCTGGCGAGCAGTACTTC.

V gene TRBV28 combines with J gene TRBJ2-3; 9 bases are shared with TRBD1. V lost 8 bases, J lost 6 bases, and 3 bases stayed unmatched. Germline V gene lookup returns CDR1 MDHEN and CDR2 SYDVKM. CDR3 size: 12 residues. CDR3 bases: TGTGCCAGCGGGACAGGGTGGGATACGCAGTATTTT. It translates to CASGTGWDTQYF.

This chain uses TRBV6-1 with TRBJ2-7; perhaps TRBD2 as D (5 bases). Between the trimmed V and J ends, which lost 6 bases and 4 bases, there was a span of 13 bases. Germline loops: CDR1 MNHNS, CDR2 SASEGT. CDR3 length: 13 amino acids. CDR3 sequence (DNA): TGTGCCAGCAGGACTACTAGATTTTACGAGCAGTACTTC. Its protein product is CASRTTRFYEQYF.

Many counts were recorded for this clonotype. The chain has TRBV6-1 and TRBJ1-5; D is unclear. The CDR3 loop spans 17 amino acids. The germline gives CDR1 MNHNS, CDR2 SASEGT. V was shortened by 3 bases and J by 3 bases, with 18 bases between the two germline ends. The CDR3, as DNA: TGTGCCAGCAGTGAGGAGGTGGGCAGGCTTAACAATCAGCCCCAGCATTTT. The encoded protein is CASSEEVGRLNNQPQHF.

In its sample, this clonotype was seen many times. The chain carries TRBV28 and TRBJ2-7; TRBD1 matches 7 bases. Germline V gives CDR1 MDHEN, CDR2 SYDVKM. The CDR3 extends over 14 amino acids. V lost 6 bases and J lost 0; bases outside the gene matches: 5. The CDR3 region has the DNA TGTGCCAGCAGGGGACAGATGCTCTCCTACGAGCAGTACTTC. Residues: CASRGQMLSYEQYF.

The gene calls are TRBV5-1 and TRBJ2-4; 9 nucleotides agree with TRBD1. Germline trimming cut 3 bases from V and 8 bases from J; bases unmatched to any gene: 6. Germline CDR1 reads SGHRS; CDR2 reads YFSETQ. This CDR3 contains 14 residues. This CDR3 is CASSWDRVEDIQYF. The DNA of the CDR3 is TGCGCCAGCAGCTGGGACAGGGTAGAGGACATTCAGTACTTC.

The chain employs TRBV14 and TRBJ2-3; no clear D. V lost 0 bases, J lost 6 bases, and 10 bases lay in between. The CDR3 runs to 14 residues. Germline CDR1 SGHDN, CDR2 FVKESK. The CDR3 spells CASSQESLLDTQYF. The CDR3 DNA is TGTGCCAGCAGCCAAGAGTCTCTGTTGGATACGCAGTATTTT.

This clonotype was seen ten or more times. The chain employs TRBV12-3 or TRBV12-4 and TRBJ2-5, with unresolved D. V gave up 4 bases and J gave up 3 bases, with 12 bases separating them. The CDR3 contains 14 residues. CDR3 in amino acids: CASSSLLTEETQYF. Here the CDR3 DNA reads TGTGCCAGCAGTTCCTTACTGACCGAAGAGACCCAGTACTTC.

In this sample, this clonotype turned up many times. In DNA, the CDR3 is TGTGCCAGCAGTTACGGGGGGACAGGCTCCTACGAGCAGTACTTC. This encodes CASSYGGTGSYEQYF. The rearrangement joins TRBV6-5 to TRBJ2-7, with 8 bases lining up with TRBD1. In germline, CDR1 is MNHEY, CDR2 SVGAGI. The length of the CDR3 is 15 residues. J lost 0 bases, V lost 2 bases, and 3 bases had no gene match.